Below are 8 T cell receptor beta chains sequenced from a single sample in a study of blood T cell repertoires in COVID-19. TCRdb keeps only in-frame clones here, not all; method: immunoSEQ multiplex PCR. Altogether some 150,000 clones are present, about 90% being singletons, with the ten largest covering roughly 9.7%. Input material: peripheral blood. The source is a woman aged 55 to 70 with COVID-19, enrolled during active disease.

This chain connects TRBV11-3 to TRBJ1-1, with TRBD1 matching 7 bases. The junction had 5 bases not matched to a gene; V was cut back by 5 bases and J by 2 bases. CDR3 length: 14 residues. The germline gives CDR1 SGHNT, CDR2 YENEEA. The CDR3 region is CASSPGGLNTEAFF. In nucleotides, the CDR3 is TGTGCCAGCAGCCCAGGGGGGCTTAACACTGAAGCTTTCTTT. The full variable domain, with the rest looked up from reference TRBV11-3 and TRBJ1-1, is EAGVVQSPRYKIIEKKQPVAFWCNPISGHNTLYWYLQNLGQGPELLIRYENEEAVDDSQLPKDRFSAERLKGVDSTLKIQPAELGDSAVYLCASSPGGLNTEAFFGQGTRLTVV.

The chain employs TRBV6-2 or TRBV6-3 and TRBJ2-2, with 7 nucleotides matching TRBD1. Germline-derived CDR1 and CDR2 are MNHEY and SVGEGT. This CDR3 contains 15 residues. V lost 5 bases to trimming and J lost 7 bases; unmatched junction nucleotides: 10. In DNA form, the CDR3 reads TGTGCCAGCAGTAGGACAGGAGGCCCCGGCGGGGAGCTGTTTTTT. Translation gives CASSRTGGPGGELFF.

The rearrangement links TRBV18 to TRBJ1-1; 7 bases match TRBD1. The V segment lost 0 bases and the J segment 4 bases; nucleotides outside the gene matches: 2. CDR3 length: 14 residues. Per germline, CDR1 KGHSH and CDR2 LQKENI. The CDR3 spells CASSPPGDSTEAFF. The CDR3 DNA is TGTGCCAGCTCACCACCGGGGGACAGCACTGAAGCTTTCTTT.

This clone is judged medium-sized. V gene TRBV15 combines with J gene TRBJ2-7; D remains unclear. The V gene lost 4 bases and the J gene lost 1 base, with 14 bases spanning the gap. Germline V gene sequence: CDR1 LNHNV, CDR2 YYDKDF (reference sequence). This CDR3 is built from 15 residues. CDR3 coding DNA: TGTGCCACCAGCAAAGAGCTGACTTCTTCCTACGAGCAGTACTTC. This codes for CATSKELTSSYEQYF. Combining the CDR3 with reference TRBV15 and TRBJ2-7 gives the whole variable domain DAMVIQNPRYQVTQFGKPVTLSCSQTLNHNVMYWYQQKSSQAPKLLFHYYDKDFNNEADTPDNFQSRRPNTSFCFLDIRSPGLGDTAMYLCATSKELTSSYEQYFGPGTRLTVT.

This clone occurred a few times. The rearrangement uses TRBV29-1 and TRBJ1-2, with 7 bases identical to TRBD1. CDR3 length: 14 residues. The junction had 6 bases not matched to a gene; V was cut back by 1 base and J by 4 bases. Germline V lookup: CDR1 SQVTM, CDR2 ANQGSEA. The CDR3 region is CSVEVAGGFYGYTF. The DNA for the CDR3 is TGCAGCGTTGAAGTTGCAGGGGGATTCTATGGCTACACCTTC.

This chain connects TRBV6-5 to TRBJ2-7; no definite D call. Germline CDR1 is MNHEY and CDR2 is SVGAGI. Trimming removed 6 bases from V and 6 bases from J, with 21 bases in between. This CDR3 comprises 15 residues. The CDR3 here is CASSQAVVIPAEQYF. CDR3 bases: TGTGCCAGCAGCCAAGCCGTGGTCATCCCCGCCGAGCAGTACTTC.

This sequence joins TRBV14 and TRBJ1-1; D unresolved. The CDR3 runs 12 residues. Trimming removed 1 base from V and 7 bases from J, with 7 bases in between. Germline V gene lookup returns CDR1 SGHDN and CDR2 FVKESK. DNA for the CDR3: TGTGCCAGCAGCCAAGTCCGGGGTGAAGCTTTCTTT. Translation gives CASSQVRGEAFF.

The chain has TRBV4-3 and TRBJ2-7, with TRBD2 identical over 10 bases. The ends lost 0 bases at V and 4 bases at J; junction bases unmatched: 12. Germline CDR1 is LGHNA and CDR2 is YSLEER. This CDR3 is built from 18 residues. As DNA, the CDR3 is TGCGCCAGCAGCCAAGATGGCCGGGGAGCGGGAGGGTCTTACGAGCAGTACTTC. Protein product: CASSQDGRGAGGSYEQYF.